This TCR beta chain was sequenced in a study of shared clonotypes between healthy human individuals. The data were produced by immunoSEQ multiplex PCR, yet TCRdb's version contains in-frame clones alone and is incomplete. The table lists roughly 1,100,000 clones, around 74% of them singletons. There are 16 residues in the CDR3. CDR1 is SGDLS, CDR2 YYNGEE, per germline. The J segment lost 5 bases and the V segment lost 0 bases, leaving 5 bases of the junction unmatched. Study-level findings and limits: A handful of donors showed sharing of approximately 5% of naive CD4 clonotypes. Among donors, sharing of clonotypes was expected to be affected by sequencing depth.

With respect to this clone: Its antigen remains unknown.

The TCR originated in a man aged 18 to 30 in good health. The sequencing sample was made of memory CD4+ T cells sorted from blood. As to subset: CD45RA-negative fraction. The chain couples TRBV9 to TRBJ2-5; TRBD2 matches at 12 bases. This CDR3 reads CASSVASGRGGETQYF. The CDR3 DNA follows: TGTGCCAGCAGCGTAGCTAGCGGGAGGGGCGGGGAGACCCAGTACTTC.